This section outlines one T cell receptor beta chain sequence together with its context. Its antigen remains unknown. This entry is derived from a study of T cell repertoires in cytomegalovirus infection. The overall study: Public TCR beta signatures marked donors with CMV infection and the matching HLA.

Study observations and caveats: Individuals carrying CMV plus the relevant HLA were identified by cumulative frequency of public TCR beta families.

TCRdb recomputed calls from the reads with MiXCR, one row per CDR3 protein. The data hold roughly 350,000 distinct CDR3 sequences, with roughly a third observed a single time. From germline, CDR1 is KGHSH and CDR2 LQKENI. Trimming cost V 1 base and J 11 bases, with 18 bases left between them. The CDR3 contains 16 residues. The material sequenced was cultured PBMCs, taken from culture after CMV antigen stimulation. The chain uses TRBV18 and TRBJ1-6; no firm D call. This receptor was obtained from a human donor in good health (CMV status not recorded). Some clones in this sample may be carry-over from other donors' samples. Here the CDR3 DNA reads TGTGCCAGCTCACCACTGGACCTGGGGATAAGTACACCCCTCCACTTT. It translates to CASSPLDLGISTPLHF.